This TCR beta chain comes out of a study of blood T cell repertoires in COVID-19 (dated by TCRdb to the early 2020s). Regarding the complete study: Samples from collaborators originated in the United States, Italy and Spain and spanned both the acute and convalescent phases of COVID-19. The prospective study material was composed of cDNA or gDNA derived from T cells, B-cell-depleted T cells, or PBMCs. The dataset comprised deeply sampled blood TCRbeta repertoires from subjects exposed to, actively infected with, or recovered from COVID-19. The repertoires were made available in a free public database intended to serve as a resource for research on the immune response to SARS-CoV-2. Samples came from the ongoing ImmuneRACE study (first 160 participants) plus 1,254 subjects from 6 global collaborators. Nearly every sample came with metadata listing a de-identified subject ID, COVID-19 status, age in years and sex. HLA class I and class II types, where available, came from metadata supplied by the sample provider rather than from assay-based typing.

With respect to this clone: Its target antigen remains unknown. No much larger clonotype is one base removed from it; base qualities were not supplied.

Results and caveats for the whole study, not just this receptor: The quantity of clinical and demographic metadata differed by source and by participant and was supplied without curation.

Samples from volunteer blood donors who had recovered from COVID-19 were contributed by a second Seattle source. Collaborating institutions collected whole blood in K2EDTA tubes following their own protocols. Collaborator samples were shipped for TCRbeta analysis as frozen whole blood, isolated PBMCs, or DNA extracted from either sample type. TCRbeta CDR3 regions were amplified from genomic DNA by means of the immunoSEQ Assay, a bias-controlled multiplex PCR. In the paper's pipeline: The number of nucleated cells in each sample was estimated by amplification of reference gene primers within the assay. To quantify the absolute abundance of each unique TCRbeta CDR3 rearrangement, sequence reads were collapsed and filtered. Productive Simpson clonality was computed per sample as the square root of Simpson's diversity index over productive rearrangements. The table was pulled from immuneACCESS by TCRdb, which kept in-frame rearrangements only. Such tables lose some clones; where checked, under half of the loss comes from unresolved V genes, and the rest has no known cause. Clonal size and the V and J genes are those of that table, whereas D and trimming came from the DNA. Across this sample there are about 220,000 clones, with 65% to 85% seen only once. The top ten constitute 3% to 3.5% of the sample.

The CDR3, from cysteine to phenylalanine, totals 12 residues. Kept here is only the CDR3 DNA, which spans 36 bases and is read in frame from base 1. V lost 3 bases and J lost 12 bases, and the count of bases not matched to a germline gene is 3. CDR1 and CDR2 (LNHDA, SQIVND) derive from the germline V gene (reference sequence). The sequence was obtained from a woman between 25 and 40 years old who had recovered from COVID-19. The chain is encoded by TRBV19 joined to TRBJ2-4; a stretch of 9 junction bases matches TRBD2. Input material: peripheral blood. The CDR3: CASSILAGPQYF. The DNA is as follows: TGTGCCAGTAGTATCCTAGCGGGACCTCAGTACTTC.